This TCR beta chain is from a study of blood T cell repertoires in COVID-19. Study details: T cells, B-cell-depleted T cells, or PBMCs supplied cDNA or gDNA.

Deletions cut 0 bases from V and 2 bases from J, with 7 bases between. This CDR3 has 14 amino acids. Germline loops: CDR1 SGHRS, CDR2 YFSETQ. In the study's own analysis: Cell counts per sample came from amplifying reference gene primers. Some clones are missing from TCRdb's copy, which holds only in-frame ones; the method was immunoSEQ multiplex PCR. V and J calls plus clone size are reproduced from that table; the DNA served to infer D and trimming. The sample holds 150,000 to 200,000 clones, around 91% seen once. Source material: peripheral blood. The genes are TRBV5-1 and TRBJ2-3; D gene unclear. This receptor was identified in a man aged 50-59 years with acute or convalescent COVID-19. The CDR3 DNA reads TGCGCCAGCAGCTTGGTACAAATCACAGATACGCAGTATTTT. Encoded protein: CASSLVQITDTQYF.